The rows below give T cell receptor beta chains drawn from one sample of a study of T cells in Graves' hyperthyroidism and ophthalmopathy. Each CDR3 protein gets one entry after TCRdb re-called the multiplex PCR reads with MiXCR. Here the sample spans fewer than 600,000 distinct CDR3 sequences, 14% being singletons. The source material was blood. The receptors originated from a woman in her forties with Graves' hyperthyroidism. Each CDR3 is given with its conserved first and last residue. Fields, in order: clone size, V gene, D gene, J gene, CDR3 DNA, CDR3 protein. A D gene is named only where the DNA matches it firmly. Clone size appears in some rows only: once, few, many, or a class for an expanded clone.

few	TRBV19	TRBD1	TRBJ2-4	TGTGCCAGTAGCCCCGGGACAGGGTCTGTCATTCAGTACTTC	CASSPGTGSVIQYF
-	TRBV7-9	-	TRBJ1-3	TGTGCCAGCAGCTTGGTTGGGGTGTCGGGAAACACCATATATTTT	CASSLVGVSGNTIYF
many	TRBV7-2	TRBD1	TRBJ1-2	TGTGCCAGCAGCCCCAGGGAAGGAGACAGGGGCCATGGCTACACCTTC	CASSPREGDRGHGYTF
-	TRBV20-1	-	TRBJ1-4	TGCAGTGCTAGCTCGGTGGCCGGTGAAAAACTGTTTTTT	CSASSVAGEKLFF
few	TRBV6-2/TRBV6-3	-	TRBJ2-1	TGTGCCAGCACCGCTAATGAGCAGTTCTTC	CASTANEQFF
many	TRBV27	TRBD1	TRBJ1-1	TGTGCCAGCAGTTCCACAGGGGCGGTGAACACTGAAGCTTTCTTT	CASSSTGAVNTEAFF
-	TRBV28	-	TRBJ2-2	TGTGCCAGCGCGACCAGGGTGGGCACCGGGGAGCTGTTTTTT	CASATRVGTGELFF
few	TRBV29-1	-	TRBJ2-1	TGCAGCGTTGTTACTCCTACGAGCTTGGAGCAGTTCTTC	CSVVTPTSLEQFF
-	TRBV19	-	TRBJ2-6	TGTGCCAGTGCCCTCACAGGGCCTGGGGCCAACGTCCTGACTTTC	CASALTGPGANVLTF
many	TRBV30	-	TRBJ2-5	TGTGCCTGGAGCTGGTCGGGCAGGGAGACCCAGTACTTC	CAWSWSGRETQYF
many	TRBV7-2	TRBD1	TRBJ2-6	TGTGCCAGCAGCTTCGACAGGGGGCACCCTTACTCTGGGGCCAACGTCCTGACTTTC	CASSFDRGHPYSGANVLTF
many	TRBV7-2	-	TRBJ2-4	TGTGCCAGCAGCTCCGTCTGGGGTCTAGCCAAAAACATTCAGTACTTC	CASSSVWGLAKNIQYF
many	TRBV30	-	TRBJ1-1	TGTGCCTGGAGGAACCCGAGACGCGCTGAAGCTTTCTTT	CAWRNPRRAEAFF
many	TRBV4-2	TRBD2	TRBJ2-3	TGTGCCAGCAGCCAAGGGGGAGGGGTTGGCACAGATACGCAGTATTTT	CASSQGGGVGTDTQYF
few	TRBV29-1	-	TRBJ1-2	TGCAGCGTTGACCTCGGGGACCTCGGGCGCACAGGGGGCTACACCTTC	CSVDLGDLGRTGGYTF
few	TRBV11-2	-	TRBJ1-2	TGTGCCAGCAGCTTAGATCTCAGTGCCGGCTACACCTTC	CASSLDLSAGYTF
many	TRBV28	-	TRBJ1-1	TGTGCCAGCAGTTTTGGCATAGTCGGCACTGAAGCTTTCTTT	CASSFGIVGTEAFF
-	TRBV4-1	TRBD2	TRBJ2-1	TGCGCCAGCAGCCTACACCGGGAGGACAATGAGCAGTTCTTC	CASSLHREDNEQFF
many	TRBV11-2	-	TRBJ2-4	TGTGCCAGCAGCCGAGGATCACCGGACATTCAGTACTTC	CASSRGSPDIQYF
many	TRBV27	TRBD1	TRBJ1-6	TGTGCCAGCAGTTTAAAGGGACAGGATAATTCACCCCTCCACTTT	CASSLKGQDNSPLHF
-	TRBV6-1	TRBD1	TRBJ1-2	TGTGCCAGCAGAAAGACCACACAGGGGGACTATGGCTACACCTTC	CASRKTTQGDYGYTF
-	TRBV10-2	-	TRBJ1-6	TGCGCCAGCAGTGTAGGGGTAGAAGGATCACCCCTCCACTTT	CASSVGVEGSPLHF
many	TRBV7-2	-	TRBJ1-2	TGTGCCAGCAGCTTGGGGCCGAGGGGTAACTATGGCTACACCTTC	CASSLGPRGNYGYTF
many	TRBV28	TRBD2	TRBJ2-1	TGTGCCAGCAGCCCAGCGCCGACTCAGTCCGGACTAGCGGGAGTTCACTCCTACAATGAGCAGTTCTTC	CASSPAPTQSGLAGVHSYNEQFF
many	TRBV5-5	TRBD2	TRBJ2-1	TGTGCCAGCAGCTTGGGTGCGACTAGCGGGATAAATGAGCAGTTCTTC	CASSLGATSGINEQFF
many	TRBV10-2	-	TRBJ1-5	TGCGCCAGCAATATCGGTGATAGCAATCAGCCCCAGCATTTT	CASNIGDSNQPQHF
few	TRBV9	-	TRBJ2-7	TGTGCCAGCAGCCCCTCCGGTGCACGTGAGGAGCAGTACTTC	CASSPSGAREEQYF
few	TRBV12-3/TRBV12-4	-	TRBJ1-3	TGTGCCAGCAGTTTAGCAGGGCCTGGAAACACCATATATTTT	CASSLAGPGNTIYF
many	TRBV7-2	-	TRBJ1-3	TGTGCCAGCAGCTTAGTGGGCAGCTCTGGAAACACCATATATTTT	CASSLVGSSGNTIYF
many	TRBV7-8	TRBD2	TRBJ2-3	TGTGCCAGCAGCTCATGGGGAGGGTTGTCTGATACGCAGTATTTT	CASSSWGGLSDTQYF
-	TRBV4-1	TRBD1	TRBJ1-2	TGCGCCAGCAGCCAATCTGGACAGGGGACGGGAGGCTACACCTTC	CASSQSGQGTGGYTF
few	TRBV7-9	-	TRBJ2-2	TGTGCCAGCAGCTTACAATTTGGGGATCTCACCGGGGAGCTGTTTTTT	CASSLQFGDLTGELFF
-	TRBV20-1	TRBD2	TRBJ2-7	TGCAGTGCTAGGGGGTCGGGGGGTATCTACGAGCAGTACTTC	CSARGSGGIYEQYF
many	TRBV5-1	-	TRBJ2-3	TGCGCCAGCACACCAACCGGATTGTACACAGATACGCAGTATTTT	CASTPTGLYTDTQYF
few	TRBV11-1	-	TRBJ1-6	TGTGCCAGCAGCTTAGAAGTCGGGTTCAGTTCACCCCTCCACTTT	CASSLEVGFSSPLHF
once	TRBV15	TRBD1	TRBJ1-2	TGTGCCACCAGCAGAGCCCCAAGAACAGGGGACTATGGCTACACCTTC	CATSRAPRTGDYGYTF
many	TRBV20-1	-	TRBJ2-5	TGCAGTACCGCTAGGGTTATGGTGGGAGAGACCCAGTACTTC	CSTARVMVGETQYF
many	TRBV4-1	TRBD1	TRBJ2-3	TGCGCCAGCAGGACAGGGTCGTCTACGCAGTATTTT	CASRTGSSTQYF
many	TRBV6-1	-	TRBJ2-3	TGTGCCAGCAGTGAAGCGGGGGGCCATGGTACGCAGTATTTT	CASSEAGGHGTQYF
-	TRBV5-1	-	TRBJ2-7	TGCGCCAGCAGCTTGAGCGGAGATAGTTACGAGCAGTACTTC	CASSLSGDSYEQYF
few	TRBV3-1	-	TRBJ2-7	TGTGCCAGCAGGTCGGTAGTTTCCTACGAGCAGTACTTC	CASRSVVSYEQYF
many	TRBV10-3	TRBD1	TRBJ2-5	TGTGCCATCCAAATGGACAGGGAAGAGACCCAGTACTTC	CAIQMDREETQYF
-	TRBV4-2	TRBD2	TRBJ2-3	TGTGCCAGCAGCCCGTCAAAACCCGGGACTAGTATAACAGATACGCAGTATTTT	CASSPSKPGTSITDTQYF
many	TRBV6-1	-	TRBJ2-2	TGTGCCAGCTGTCAAAGACAGAGCGGGAACACCGGGGAGCTGTTTTTT	CASCQRQSGNTGELFF
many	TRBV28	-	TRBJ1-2	TGTGCCAGCAGTCATAGGGCGCAACACTATGGCTACACCTTC	CASSHRAQHYGYTF
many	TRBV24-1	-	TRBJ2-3	TGTGCCACCAGGGACTTTAGCACAGATACGCAGTATTTT	CATRDFSTDTQYF
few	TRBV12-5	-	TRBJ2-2	TGTGCTAGTGGTTCCCCATCCACCGGGGAGCTGTTTTTT	CASGSPSTGELFF
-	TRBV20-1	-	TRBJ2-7	TGCAGTGCTAGAGGAATAGTCTTAGCGGACGCCTACGAGCAGTACTTC	CSARGIVLADAYEQYF
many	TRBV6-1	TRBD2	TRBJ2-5	TGTGCCAGCGGCCCCGGGACTAGCGGAATGGAAGAGACCCAGTACTTC	CASGPGTSGMEETQYF
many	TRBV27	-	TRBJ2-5	TGTGCCAGCAGCCAAAGGGGTGGAGAGACCCAGTACTTC	CASSQRGGETQYF
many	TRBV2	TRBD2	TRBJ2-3	TGTGCCAGCAGTGGCAACCCCGGGACTAGCGGGAGAGCCGCGCAGTATTTT	CASSGNPGTSGRAAQYF
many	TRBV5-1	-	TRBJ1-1	TGCGCCAGCTCGGACAGCCGGGGCACTGAAGCTTTCTTT	CASSDSRGTEAFF
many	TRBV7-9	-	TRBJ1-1	TGTGCCAGCAGCGAAGACGCGGTCTTGAACACTGAAGCTTTCTTT	CASSEDAVLNTEAFF
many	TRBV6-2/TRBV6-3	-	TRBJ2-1	TGTGCCAGCAGTTACAGGGGTGGCCCCTACAATGAGCAGTTCTTC	CASSYRGGPYNEQFF
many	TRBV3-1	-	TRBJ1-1	TGTGCCAGCAGCCCGGGGGCTGCGAGGGCTTTCTTT	CASSPGAARAFF